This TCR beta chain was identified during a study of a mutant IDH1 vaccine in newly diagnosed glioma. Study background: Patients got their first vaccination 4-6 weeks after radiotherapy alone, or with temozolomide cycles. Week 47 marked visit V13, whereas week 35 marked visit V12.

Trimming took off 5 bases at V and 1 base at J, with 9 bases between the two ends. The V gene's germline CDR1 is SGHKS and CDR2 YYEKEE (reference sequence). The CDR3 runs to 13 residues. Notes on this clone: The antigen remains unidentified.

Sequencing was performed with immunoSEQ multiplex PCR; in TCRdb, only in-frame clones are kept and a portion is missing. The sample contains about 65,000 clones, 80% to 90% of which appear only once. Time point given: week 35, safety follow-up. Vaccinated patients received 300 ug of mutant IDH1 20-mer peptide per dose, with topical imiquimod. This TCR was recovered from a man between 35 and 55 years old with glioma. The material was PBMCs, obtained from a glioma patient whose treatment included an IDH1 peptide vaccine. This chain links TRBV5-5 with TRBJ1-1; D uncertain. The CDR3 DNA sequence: TGTGCCAGCAGTTGGACGGAGAACACTGAAGCTTTCTTT. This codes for CASSWTENTEAFF. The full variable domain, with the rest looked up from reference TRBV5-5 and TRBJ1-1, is DAGVTQSPTHLIKTRGQQVTLRCSPISGHKSVSWYQQVLGQGPQFIFQYYEKEERGRGNFPDRFSARQFPNYSSELNVNALLLGDSALYLCASSWTENTEAFFGQGTRLTVV.